This is a list of T cell receptor beta chains from one sample in a study of blood T cells in healthy people across ages. Each CDR3 protein gets one entry after TCRdb re-called the 5' RACE reads with MiXCR. In the table there are approximately 850,000 distinct CDR3 sequences, nearly 60% of which are singletons. Input material: blood. All receptors derive from a young man in good health. The CDR3 runs from the conserved cysteine through the conserved F or W. The D gene is left open where the match is weak. Rows give clone size only sometimes, using once, few, many, or a class for an expanded clone.

size: many
D: TRBD2
V: TRBV20-1
J: TRBJ2-7
DNA: TGCAGTGCTACGGGACTAGCGGGAGTTTACGAGCAGTACTTC
CDR3: CSATGLAGVYEQYF

size: few
D: NA
V: TRBV21-1
J: TRBJ2-1
DNA: TGTGCCAGCACAGGGGCTAGCGGGACCTGGGTGAGGAATGAGCAGTTCTTC
CDR3: CASTGASGTWVRNEQFF

size: NA
D: NA
V: TRBV21-1
J: TRBJ1-4
DNA: TGTGCCAGCAGCAAAGAAGGAGAAAAACTGTTTTTT
CDR3: CASSKEGEKLFF

size: NA
D: TRBD1
V: TRBV6-5
J: TRBJ1-2
DNA: TGTGCCAGCACCCAGCCAGGGGGCCTTTATGGCTACACCTTC
CDR3: CASTQPGGLYGYTF

size: few
D: NA
V: TRBV29-1
J: TRBJ2-3
DNA: TGCAGCGTGCTCTTAAACGGGTCCCCAGATACGCAGTATTTT
CDR3: CSVLLNGSPDTQYF

size: NA
D: TRBD2
V: TRBV6-2/TRBV6-3
J: TRBJ2-1
DNA: TGTGCCAGCAGATCCTCACTAGCGGGAGTTGGTGGTGAGCAGTTCTTC
CDR3: CASRSSLAGVGGEQFF

size: NA
D: NA
V: TRBV9
J: TRBJ2-5
DNA: TGTGCCAGCAGCGCCCATAGTGAGGCAGAGACCCAGTACTTC
CDR3: CASSAHSEAETQYF

size: NA
D: TRBD2
V: TRBV23-1
J: TRBJ2-4
DNA: TGCGCCATCAAGCGGCTAGCGGAAAGCAAAAACATTCAGTACTTC
CDR3: CAIKRLAESKNIQYF

size: NA
D: TRBD1
V: TRBV28
J: TRBJ2-1
DNA: TGTGCCAGCAGGCCACCCTCAGGGGGCGGAAGGAATGAGCAGTTCTTC
CDR3: CASRPPSGGGRNEQFF

size: few
D: NA
V: TRBV7-2
J: TRBJ2-1
DNA: TGTGCCAGCAGCACCAGACTAGTTGAGCAGTTCTTC
CDR3: CASSTRLVEQFF

size: few
D: NA
V: TRBV11-2
J: TRBJ2-5
DNA: TGTGCCAGCAGCTTAGGTCGGCAGACCGCGGGGGAGACCCAGTACTTC
CDR3: CASSLGRQTAGETQYF

size: few
D: NA
V: TRBV4-2
J: TRBJ1-2
DNA: TGTGCCAGCAGCCAAGATCTTCGTACAGTAGTTGGCTATGGCTACACCTTC
CDR3: CASSQDLRTVVGYGYTF

size: NA
D: NA
V: TRBV4-2
J: TRBJ2-7
DNA: TGTGCCAGCAGCCGGGAGGGGGGGACGACCTACGAGCAGTACTTC
CDR3: CASSREGGTTYEQYF

size: NA
D: NA
V: TRBV6-1
J: TRBJ1-6
DNA: TGTGCCAGCAGTGAAGGCCCCTCAGGTTCACCCCTCCACTTT
CDR3: CASSEGPSGSPLHF

size: few
D: NA
V: TRBV6-5
J: TRBJ2-7
DNA: TGTGCCAGCAGTCAACTCGGTTACTCGCGAACCTACGAGCAGTACTTC
CDR3: CASSQLGYSRTYEQYF

size: NA
D: NA
V: TRBV20-1
J: TRBJ1-4
DNA: TGCAGTGCTAGCGCCAGGGGTAGTGATGAAAAACTGTTTTTT
CDR3: CSASARGSDEKLFF

size: NA
D: NA
V: TRBV20-1
J: TRBJ1-2
DNA: TGCAGTGCTAGTACTAATGGCTACACCTTC
CDR3: CSASTNGYTF

size: NA
D: NA
V: TRBV20-1
J: TRBJ2-2
DNA: TGCAGTGCTAGAGAGGCGGACAAGGGGTCTGGGGAGCTGTTTTTT
CDR3: CSAREADKGSGELFF

size: NA
D: NA
V: TRBV6-6
J: TRBJ2-1
DNA: TGTGCCAGCAGTTACAGTGGGACCAGTGAGCAGTTCTTC
CDR3: CASSYSGTSEQFF

size: NA
D: NA
V: TRBV20-1
J: TRBJ2-5
DNA: TGCAGTGCTAGTGCCCCACCGGGCGATACCCCCGTCGAGACCCAGTACTTC
CDR3: CSASAPPGDTPVETQYF

size: NA
D: TRBD1
V: TRBV24-1
J: TRBJ2-1
DNA: TGTGCCACCAGTGATTTGCCCGGGACAGGGAGCGGTTACTACAATGAGCAGTTCTTC
CDR3: CATSDLPGTGSGYYNEQFF

size: NA
D: NA
V: TRBV20-1
J: TRBJ2-5
DNA: TGCAGTGCTAGAGATGGTAGAGGGCAAGAGACCCAGTACTTC
CDR3: CSARDGRGQETQYF

size: NA
D: NA
V: TRBV10-1
J: TRBJ2-1
DNA: TGCGCCAGCTCTGAGGGAGCAAACTACAATGAGCAGTTCTTC
CDR3: CASSEGANYNEQFF

size: NA
D: NA
V: TRBV27
J: TRBJ1-6
DNA: TGTGCCAGCAGTCTTCAGACAGGAACTGCACCCCTCCACTTT
CDR3: CASSLQTGTAPLHF

size: NA
D: NA
V: TRBV6-2/TRBV6-3
J: TRBJ2-5
DNA: TGTGCCAGCAGTTACCGAGGATTGGGGACCCAGTACTTC
CDR3: CASSYRGLGTQYF

size: NA
D: NA
V: TRBV4-2
J: TRBJ1-2
DNA: TGTGCCAGCAGCCAAGAAGGTAGAGGCAAACCTGGGGATGGCTACACCTTC
CDR3: CASSQEGRGKPGDGYTF

size: NA
D: TRBD1
V: TRBV7-9
J: TRBJ2-7
DNA: TGTGCCAGCAGCACCCGGGACAGGGGGGACGAGCAGTACTTC
CDR3: CASSTRDRGDEQYF

size: once
D: TRBD1
V: TRBV2
J: TRBJ2-1
DNA: TGTGCCGCCAAAGGGACAGGGGTACGAACGCAGTTCTTC
CDR3: CAAKGTGVRTQFF

size: few
D: TRBD2
V: TRBV20-1
J: TRBJ2-7
DNA: TGCAGTGCTGGCCCTAGCGGGTTGCCCGACGAGCAGTACTTC
CDR3: CSAGPSGLPDEQYF

size: NA
D: NA
V: TRBV10-3
J: TRBJ2-1
DNA: TGTGCCATCAGTGAAGGTCTCAACCCCTCCTACAATGAGCAGTTCTTC
CDR3: CAISEGLNPSYNEQFF

size: NA
D: TRBD2
V: TRBV9
J: TRBJ2-1
DNA: TGTGCCAGCAGCGTAGGAAGCGGGGGCTCCTACAATGAGCAGTTCTTC
CDR3: CASSVGSGGSYNEQFF

size: NA
D: NA
V: TRBV5-1
J: TRBJ1-2
DNA: TGCGCCAGCAGTTTTAATCGGGAGAGCTACACCTTC
CDR3: CASSFNRESYTF

size: once
D: NA
V: TRBV6-2/TRBV6-3
J: TRBJ1-2
DNA: TGTGCCAGCAGTTCAAGGTGTGGCTACACCTTC
CDR3: CASSSRCGYTF

size: NA
D: TRBD1
V: TRBV3-1
J: TRBJ1-2
DNA: TGTGCCAGCAGCCAAGAGAGGGCACAGGGGAGCGCGGACTATGGCTACACCTTC
CDR3: CASSQERAQGSADYGYTF

size: NA
D: NA
V: TRBV20-1
J: TRBJ1-2
DNA: TGCAGTGCTAGAGCATTCTTTCGGTTTAACTATGGCTACACCTTC
CDR3: CSARAFFRFNYGYTF

size: NA
D: NA
V: TRBV2
J: TRBJ2-7
DNA: TGTGCCAGCAAGGAGGGGGGCCAGACCTACGAGCAGTACTTC
CDR3: CASKEGGQTYEQYF

size: few
D: NA
V: TRBV20-1
J: TRBJ2-5
DNA: TGCAGTGGGGTAGTGGCCCCACAAGAGACCCAGTACTTC
CDR3: CSGVVAPQETQYF